This T cell receptor beta chain was captured by sequencing in a study of blood T cells in healthy people across ages. Those donating, healthy Caucasian individuals from Russia, were aged roughly 6 to 100. V was shortened by 6 bases and J by 4 bases, with 16 bases between the two germline ends. Germline CDR1 MDHEN, CDR2 SYDVKM. The CDR3 runs 15 residues. This clonotype was seen a few times. Then a second PCR, running roughly 7 to 11 cycles, was carried out with a sample-barcoded 5' primer and a J-beta primer mix. TCRdb re-called the 5' RACE reads through MiXCR, storing one row per CDR3 protein. The sample has approximately 760,000 distinct CDR3 sequences; just under 25% are singletons. The same specimen was also included in a second study, on T cells of mothers and their children.

Specimen: blood. V usage is TRBV28 and J usage is TRBJ2-1; D gene unclear. This sequence was found in a boy aged 10-17 years in good health. DNA of the CDR3: TGTGCCAGCAGGTTCGCAGGCCACTCTTACAATGAGCAGTTCTTC. Translating it yields CASRFAGHSYNEQFF.